This T cell receptor beta chain emerged from a study of cytomegalovirus exposure and HLA in healthy donors. This clone appeared a single time. Its antigen is not identified. In the PCR, 60 Vbeta and 13 Jbeta primers were used. Generated by immunoSEQ multiplex PCR, the TCRdb table keeps only in-frame clones and is missing some. The sample lists about 200,000 clones; about nine tenths were seen once. The study's findings and limits: Per a prior analysis, the majority of TCR beta V segments were productive roughly 90% or roughly 30% of the time. Later analysis identified several of the most significant clusters that appeared linked to common viral pathogens.

The sequence came from a man between 25 and 39 years old in good health and CMV-seronegative. Sequencing was performed on PBMCs.

CDR3 coding DNA: TGTGCCAGCAGCCAAGATGAGGGACTACCCAGCTCCTACGAGCAGTACTTC. As protein: CASSQDEGLPSSYEQYF. The V call is TRBV4-2, the J call TRBJ2-7, with 7 bases fitting TRBD2. This CDR3 has 17 residues. Germline CDR1 LGHNA, CDR2 YNFKEQ. The junction had 8 bases not matched to a gene; V was cut back by 0 bases and J by 0 bases.